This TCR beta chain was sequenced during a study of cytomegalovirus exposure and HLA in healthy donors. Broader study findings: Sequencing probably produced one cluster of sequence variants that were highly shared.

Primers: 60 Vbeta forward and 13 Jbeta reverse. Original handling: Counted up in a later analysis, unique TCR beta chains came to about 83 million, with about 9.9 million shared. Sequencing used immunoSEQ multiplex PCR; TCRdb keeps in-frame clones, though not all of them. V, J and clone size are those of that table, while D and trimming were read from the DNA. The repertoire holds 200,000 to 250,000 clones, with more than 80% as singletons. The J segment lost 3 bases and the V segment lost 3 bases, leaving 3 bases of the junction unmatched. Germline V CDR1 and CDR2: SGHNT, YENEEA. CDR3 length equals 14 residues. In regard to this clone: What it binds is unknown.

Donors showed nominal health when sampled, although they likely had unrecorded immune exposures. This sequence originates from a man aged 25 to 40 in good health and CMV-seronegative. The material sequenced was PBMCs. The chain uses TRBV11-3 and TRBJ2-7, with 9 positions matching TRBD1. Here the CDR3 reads CASSFRQGVYEQYF. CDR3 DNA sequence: TGTGCCAGCAGCTTCCGACAGGGGGTCTACGAGCAGTACTTC.